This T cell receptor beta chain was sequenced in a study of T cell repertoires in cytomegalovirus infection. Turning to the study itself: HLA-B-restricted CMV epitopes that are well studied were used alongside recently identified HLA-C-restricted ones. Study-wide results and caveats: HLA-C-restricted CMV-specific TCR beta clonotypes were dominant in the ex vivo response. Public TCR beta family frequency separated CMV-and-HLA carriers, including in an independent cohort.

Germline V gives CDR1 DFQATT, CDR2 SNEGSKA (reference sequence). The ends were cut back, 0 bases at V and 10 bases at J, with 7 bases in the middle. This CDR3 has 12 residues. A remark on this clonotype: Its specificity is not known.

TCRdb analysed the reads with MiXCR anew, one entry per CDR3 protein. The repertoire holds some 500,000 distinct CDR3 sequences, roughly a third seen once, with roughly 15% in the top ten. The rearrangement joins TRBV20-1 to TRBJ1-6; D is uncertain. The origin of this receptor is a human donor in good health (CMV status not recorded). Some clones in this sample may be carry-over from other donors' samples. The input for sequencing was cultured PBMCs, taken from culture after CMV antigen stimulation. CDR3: CSARDRTSPLHF. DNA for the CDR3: TGCAGTGCTAGAGACAGGACCTCACCCCTCCACTTT.